Listed below are T cell receptor beta chains from one sample, sequenced in a study of blood T cell repertoires in COVID-19. Produced via immunoSEQ multiplex PCR; TCRdb's table is partial and in-frame only. The sample lists under 200,000 clones; about 82% were seen once. Sample: peripheral blood. The receptors stem from a young woman with acute or convalescent COVID-19. Both conserved end residues are part of each CDR3.

17 | TRBV7-9 | CASKLGEREGLGNIQYF
14 | TRBV28 | CASRERSGVSPLHF
11 | TRBV20-1 | CSAAQGNEQFF
14 | TRBV30 | CAWETSGTWDTQYF
14 | TRBV3-1/TRBV3-2 | CASSQSVRKSEQYF
18 | TRBV19 | CASSIDLAPGTGNYGYTF
16 | TRBV10-3 | CAISPSLLTGKSGYTF
14 | TRBV27 | CASRRAADNSPLHF
13 | TRBV4-3 | CASSQARGYGYTF
17 | TRBV4-3 | CASSQGGPPPRGYEQYF
13 | TRBV27 | CASRGAVSYGYTF
15 | TRBV5-6 | CASSLGTGVTGELFF
15 | TRBV6-5 | CASSWETGPPYEQYF
15 | TRBV4-1 | CASSSTGGLTGELFF
15 | TRBV14 | CASSAIAGGYNEQFF
14 | TRBV5-4 | CASSFRDRGYGYTF
17 | TRBV5-4 | CASSLETGGKTPYEQYF
14 | TRBV6-6 | CASSYREENSPLHF
13 | TRBV28 | CASSPGSPYEQYF
15 | TRBV27 | CASSLRRALNTEAFF
19 | TRBV28 | CASSSVGTGAILESYEQYF
13 | TRBV12-3/TRBV12-4 | CASSRSTSYEQYF
15 | TRBV5-6 | CASSAGVSSNQPQHF
12 | TRBV12-3/TRBV12-4 | CASRTPGNEQFF
13 | TRBV6-2/TRBV6-3 | CASSTGQAGRLFF
13 | TRBV30 | CAWGRDSYNVLTF
13 | TRBV28 | CASSPGQVYGYTF
15 | TRBV2 | CASSEKGWGAETQYF
13 | TRBV7-2 | CASSLVLLYGYTF
19 | TRBV7-9 | CASSLAHLGGRSSNQPQHF
15 | TRBV13 | CASSFRQGSTDTQYF
14 | TRBV30 | CAWTQPPLPTEAFF
14 | TRBV4-2 | CASSRLAGGDTQYF